This TCR beta chain was identified during a study of blood T cell repertoires in COVID-19. About the study: COVID-19 samples from acute and convalescent phases originated in the United States, Italy and Spain. From T cells, B-cell-depleted T cells, or PBMCs came the material, which was cDNA or gDNA.

The CDR3 extends over 13 amino acids. The V gene's germline CDR1 is LGHDT and CDR2 YNNKEL (reference sequence). The V and J ends lost 6 bases and 2 bases respectively, with 8 bases between them. TCRdb's table, derived via immunoSEQ multiplex PCR, lists solely in-frame clones and lacks some. The table lists fewer than 250,000 clones, roughly four fifths of them singletons. The gene calls are TRBV3-1 (or the pseudogene TRBV3-2) and TRBJ1-3; D may be TRBD1 (5 bases). Sequences were obtained from peripheral blood. The TCR sequence derives from a woman in her thirties or forties with acute or convalescent COVID-19. CDR3 region: CASRGRAGNTIYF. Here the CDR3 DNA reads TGTGCCAGCAGGGGCAGGGCTGGAAACACCATATATTTT.